The clone carrying this T cell receptor (beta chain) occurred a few times. These data originate in a study of blood T cell repertoires in COVID-19. Study in general: COVID-19 samples collected from the United States, Italy and Spain covered acute and convalescent phases. The cDNA or gDNA used as material had been derived from T cells, B-cell-depleted T cells, or PBMCs.

V was trimmed by 7 bases and J by 0 bases, leaving 12 bases between them. Germline V gene sequence: CDR1 SQVTM, CDR2 ANQGSEA. The CDR3 consists of 13 residues. Authors' analysis steps: Estimation of nucleated cell counts relied on the amplification of reference gene primers. Repertoires were generated with immunoSEQ multiplex PCR, while TCRdb's copy carries only in-frame clones and drops some. V and J calls and clone size are given by that table; D and trimming were obtained from the DNA. The sample includes roughly 500,000 clones, approximately 85% seen only once; the top ten take 3% to 3.5%. The TCR comes from a human donor in a cohort sampled during active COVID-19. Sequencing was done on a sample of peripheral blood. This rearrangement joins TRBV29-1 to TRBJ1-1, with a tentative D call TRBD1 (5 bases). CDR3 in amino acids: CSASTAMNTEAFF. The CDR3, as DNA: TGCAGCGCCTCGACAGCTATGAACACTGAAGCTTTCTTT.